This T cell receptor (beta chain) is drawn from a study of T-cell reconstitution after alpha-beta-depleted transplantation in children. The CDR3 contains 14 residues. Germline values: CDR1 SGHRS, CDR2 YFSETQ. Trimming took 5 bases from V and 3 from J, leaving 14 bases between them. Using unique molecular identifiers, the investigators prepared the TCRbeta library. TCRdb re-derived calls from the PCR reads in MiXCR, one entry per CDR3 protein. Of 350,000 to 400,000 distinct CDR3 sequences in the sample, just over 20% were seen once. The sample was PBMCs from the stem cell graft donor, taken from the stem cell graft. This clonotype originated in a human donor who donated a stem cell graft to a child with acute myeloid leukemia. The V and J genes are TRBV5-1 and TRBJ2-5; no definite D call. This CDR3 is CASSLVGQEETQYF. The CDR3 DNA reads TGCGCCAGCAGTCTAGTCGGGCAGGAAGAGACCCAGTACTTC.